Listed here are 25 T cell receptor beta chains from one sample, sequenced in a study of response to subunit inactivated influenza vaccine. A single record per CDR3 protein comes from TCRdb applying MiXCR to the RT-PCR reads. The sample yields hundreds of thousands of distinct CDR3 sequences, around 11% seen once. These same records also appear under a second study, on T cells expressing NK-cell markers. From that paper: It was by 5'RACE template switching with UMIs that TCR beta cDNA was made.

The material was PBMCs from blood, obtained on the day of vaccination. These receptors originate from a man between 50 and 59 years old who received an inactivated influenza vaccine.

This chain links TRBV19 with TRBJ2-1; D possibly matches TRBD1 or TRBD2 (5 bases each). V lost 3 bases and J lost 6, with 15 bases in between. In germline, CDR1 is LNHDA, CDR2 SQIVND (reference sequence). This CDR3 is 15 amino acids long. In DNA, the CDR3 is TGTGCCAGTAGTATGCTTTGGGGGTCAACCAATGAGCAGTTCTTC. This codes for CASSMLWGSTNEQFF. Full variable domain (rest looked up from reference TRBV19 and TRBJ2-1): DGGITQSPKYLFRKEGQNVTLSCEQNLNHDAMYWYRQDPGQGLRLIYYSQIVNDFQKGDIAEGYSVSREKKESFPLTVTSAQKNPTAFYLCASSMLWGSTNEQFFGPGTRLTVL.

This chain links TRBV27 with TRBJ2-1; TRBD2 agrees at 7 bases. This CDR3 contains 13 residues. Germline V gives CDR1 MNHEY, CDR2 SMNVEV (reference sequence). The J segment lost 4 bases and the V segment lost 6 bases, leaving 3 bases of the junction unmatched. The CDR3 sequence: CASRYGGYNEQFF. CDR3 coding DNA: TGTGCCAGCAGATACGGGGGGTACAATGAGCAGTTCTTC.

This clonotype was seen only a few times. The chain is built from TRBV3-1 and TRBJ1-5, with 10 bases aligning to TRBD1. The CDR3 sequence is 13 residues long. Germline CDR1 LGHDT, CDR2 YNNKEL (reference sequence). Germline trimming cut 5 bases from V and 6 bases from J; bases unmatched to any gene: 1. This chain's CDR3 is CASSGTGAQPQHF. As DNA, the CDR3 is TGTGCCAGCAGCGGGACAGGGGCTCAGCCCCAGCATTTT.

This clonotype has just a few counts. The genes are TRBV4-3 and TRBJ2-5; D is possibly TRBD2 (6 bases). The CDR3 covers 16 residues. From germline, CDR1 is LGHNA and CDR2 YSLEER. V dropped 4 bases and J dropped 5 bases, with 20 bases sitting between them. CDR3 region: CASSPTMGGGGETQYF. The CDR3 DNA reads as TGCGCCAGCAGCCCTACAATGGGGGGAGGAGGCGAGACCCAGTACTTC.

This clonotype came up a few times. The chain employs TRBV7-9 and TRBJ2-7; the match to TRBD1 covers 7 bases. The CDR3 has 16 residues. CDR1 is SEHNR and CDR2 is FQNEAQ in the germline V gene (reference sequence). J was trimmed by 3 bases and V by 2 bases; bases with no gene match: 10. CDR3 sequence: CASSLQGGQKFYEQYF. The CDR3 coding sequence is TGTGCCAGCAGCTTACAAGGGGGACAGAAGTTCTACGAGCAGTACTTC.

This chain connects TRBV20-1 to TRBJ2-7; D gene ambiguous. The CDR3 length is 13 residues. Germline V CDR1 and CDR2: DFQATT, SNEGSKA (reference sequence). V was cut by 0 bases and J by 1 base, with 7 bases left in between. CDR3 sequence (DNA): TGCAGTGCTAGAGACGGGTCTTCCTACGAGCAGTACTTC. Its protein is CSARDGSSYEQYF.

This clonotype was detected a few times. The rearrangement joins TRBV15 to TRBJ2-2; 13 bases fit TRBD2. Germline V gene sequence: CDR1 LNHNV, CDR2 YYDKDF (reference sequence). The CDR3 has 16 amino acids. V shed 5 bases and J 6 bases; nucleotides not matched to a gene: 6. The CDR3 region has the DNA TGTGCCACCAGCTTCGGACTAGCGGGAGCGTCCGGGGAGCTGTTTTTT. This translates into CATSFGLAGASGELFF. The variable domain in full, completed from reference TRBV15 and TRBJ2-2, reads DAMVIQNPRYQVTQFGKPVTLSCSQTLNHNVMYWYQQKSSQAPKLLFHYYDKDFNNEADTPDNFQSRRPNTSFCFLDIRSPGLGDTAMYLCATSFGLAGASGELFFGEGSRLTVL.

This clonotype came up many times. This chain joins TRBV3-1 and TRBJ2-2; no clear D gene. Trimming left V 1 base short and J 1 base short, with 10 bases between. CDR1 is LGHDT and CDR2 is YNNKEL in the germline V gene (reference sequence). The CDR3 spans 16 residues. CDR3 sequence reads: CASSQGLLRNTGELFF. The CDR3, as DNA: TGTGCCAGCAGCCAAGGCTTACTGAGGAACACCGGGGAGCTGTTTTTT.

CDR3 bases: TGTGCCAGCAGTTCGACAGGGTCGTCAGATACGCAGTATTTT. As protein: CASSSTGSSDTQYF. The chain is built from TRBV27 and TRBJ2-3; the match to TRBD1 covers 7 bases. Trimming took 4 bases from V and 4 from J; bases not matched to a gene: 5. In germline, CDR1 is MNHEY, CDR2 SMNVEV (reference sequence). The CDR3 extends over 14 amino acids.

The chain joins TRBV20-1 to TRBJ2-7, with D perhaps TRBD2 (5 bases). The CDR3 consists of 12 residues. CDR1 is DFQATT and CDR2 is SNEGSKA in the germline V gene (reference sequence). V dropped 6 bases and J dropped 3 bases, with 12 bases sitting between them. Written as DNA, the CDR3 is TGCAGTGCCAAGCCCGGGGTCTACGAGCAGTACTTC. It codes for CSAKPGVYEQYF.

This clonotype was observed at least ten times. This chain connects TRBV5-5 to TRBJ1-5; D remains ambiguous. V lost 0 bases, J lost 0 bases, and 7 bases lay in between. The CDR3 is 15 residues long. CDR1 and CDR2 (germline): SGHKS, YYEKEE (reference sequence). In DNA form, the CDR3 reads TGTGCCAGCAGCTTGGACAGATATAGCAATCAGCCCCAGCATTTT. Translated, it gives CASSLDRYSNQPQHF.

The genes are TRBV10-3 and TRBJ2-6, with 7 bases matching TRBD1. From germline, CDR1 is ENHRY and CDR2 SYGVKD. The CDR3 has 15 amino acids. The V and J ends lost 6 bases and 4 bases, in that order; junction bases with no gene match: 6. The CDR3 loop reads CAISRQGLGANVLTF. Written as DNA, the CDR3 is TGTGCCATCAGCCGACAGGGCCTCGGGGCCAACGTCCTGACTTTC.

The sample holds many counts of this clonotype. The chain uses TRBV7-3 and TRBJ2-7; D remains ambiguous. The V end lost 1 base, the J end lost 6 bases, and 13 bases lay between the germline ends. CDR3 length: 14 amino acids. Germline V gene data show CDR1 as SGHTA and CDR2 as FQGTGA. DNA for the CDR3: TGTGCCAGCAGCTTAAGTGGAGATAGCTCCGAGCAGTACTTC. This codes for CASSLSGDSSEQYF.

CDR3 in DNA: TGTGCCAGCAGCTTACGGGGGGAAGTCGGCTACGAGCAGTACTTC. Amino acids: CASSLRGEVGYEQYF. V usage is TRBV7-3 and J usage is TRBJ2-7; 7 bases are a match to TRBD2. CDR1 SGHTA and CDR2 FQGTGA come from the germline V gene. Trimming removed 2 bases from V and 3 bases from J; junction bases left unmatched: 7. The CDR3 sequence is 15 residues long.

This clonotype has more than one count but fewer than ten. This chain uses TRBV12-3 or TRBV12-4 with TRBJ2-3; a possible D gene is TRBD1 (6 bases). The V end lost 3 bases, the J end lost 2 bases, and 12 bases lay between the germline ends. The CDR3 covers 15 residues. CDR3 amino acids: CASSFLTGATDTQYF. In nucleotides, the CDR3 is TGTGCCAGCAGTTTCTTGACAGGAGCCACAGATACGCAGTATTTT.

This clonotype has a count of ten or more. The J gene is TRBJ2-3, the V gene TRBV20-1, with D maybe TRBD2 (6 bases). Germline CDR1 is DFQATT and CDR2 is SNEGSKA (reference sequence). This CDR3 comprises 15 residues. V dropped 6 bases and J dropped 5 bases, with 21 bases sitting between them. The CDR3: CSASTGEAVVDTQYF. The CDR3 DNA reads as TGCAGTGCCAGCACGGGGGAAGCGGTGGTAGATACGCAGTATTTT.

The chain employs TRBV7-9 and TRBJ1-2; no clear D. This CDR3 comprises 14 residues. Germline values: CDR1 SEHNR, CDR2 FQNEAQ (reference sequence). V was shortened by 0 bases and J by 3 bases, with 8 bases between the two germline ends. CDR3 sequence (DNA): TGTGCCAGCAGCTTAGCGGCAGAGGACTATGGCTACACCTTC. Residues: CASSLAAEDYGYTF.

A few counts support this clonotype. CDR3 amino acids: CASSTRGTASAYEQYF. Written as DNA, the CDR3 is TGTGCCAGCAGCACCCGGGGGACGGCCTCTGCCTACGAGCAGTACTTC. The chain joins TRBV7-2 to TRBJ2-7; D may be TRBD2 (6 bases). Germline values: CDR1 SGHTA, CDR2 FQGNSA. Trimming removed 5 bases at V and 2 bases at J, with 19 bases between. This CDR3 has 16 amino acids.

In its sample, this clonotype was seen many times. The V call is TRBV12-3 or TRBV12-4, the J call TRBJ2-2; 8 nucleotides line up with TRBD1. This CDR3 is 14 amino acids long. V shed 6 bases and J 7 bases; nucleotides not matched to a gene: 7. The CDR3 nucleotides read TGTGCCAGCAGACCCCTACAGGGGGTCGGGGAGCTGTTTTTT. Translated, it gives CASRPLQGVGELFF.

This clonotype showed up just a few times. This CDR3 is CSFLDPSGVYNEQFF. In DNA form, the CDR3 reads TGCAGTTTCCTCGACCCTAGCGGGGTTTACAATGAGCAGTTCTTC. The chain has TRBV20-1 and TRBJ2-1; 9 bases line up with TRBD2. CDR3 size: 15 residues. CDR1 DFQATT and CDR2 SNEGSKA come from the germline V gene (reference sequence). With V trimmed by 8 bases and J by 4 bases, 12 bases remained unmatched.

This clonotype turned up a few times. J is TRBJ2-3 and V is TRBV5-1; D perhaps matches TRBD2 (5 bases). This CDR3 has 16 amino acids. With 0 bases removed from V and 0 bases from J, the gap between germline ends came to 11 bases. The germline gives CDR1 SGHRS, CDR2 YFSETQ. For the CDR3, the DNA is TGCGCCAGCAGCTTGGACGGCGGGCAGAGCACAGATACGCAGTATTTT. This codes for CASSLDGGQSTDTQYF.

The CDR3 coding sequence is TGTGCCAGCAGCCAAGCACGACGACCCCGTAACAATGAGCAGTTCTTC. Translation gives CASSQARRPRNNEQFF. The V and J genes are TRBV3-1 and TRBJ2-1; no clear D gene. This CDR3 region has 16 residues. The V end lost 1 base, the J end lost 5 bases, and 15 bases lay between the germline ends. Germline lookup yields CDR1 LGHDT and CDR2 YNNKEL (reference sequence).

The chain recombines TRBV27 with TRBJ1-6; D is perhaps TRBD1 (5 bases). CDR1 and CDR2 (germline): MNHEY, SMNVEV (reference sequence). V was shortened by 2 bases and J by 6 bases, with 8 bases between the two germline ends. CDR3 length: 14 residues. CDR3 region: CASSLGAANSPLHF. CDR3 nucleotide sequence: TGTGCCAGCAGTTTAGGGGCAGCTAATTCACCCCTCCACTTT.

CDR3 DNA sequence: TGTGCCAGCAGCCAAGATAGGCCAGGCCTACTCCCCTACGAGCAGTACTTC. Protein: CASSQDRPGLLPYEQYF. The chain carries TRBV3-1 and TRBJ2-7; the D is unclear. This CDR3 has 17 residues. The V end was cut by 0 bases, the J end by 2 bases, with 17 bases between. The germline gives CDR1 LGHDT, CDR2 YNNKEL (reference sequence).

Details on this clonotype: One end of the junction is discordant with germline, which a read error may explain. This chain uses TRBV11-1 with TRBJ2-4, with 9 bases lining up with TRBD1. Germline CDR1 and CDR2: SGHAT and FQDESV (reference sequence). The CDR3 length is 14 residues. The CDR3 loop reads CTSSGRDRANIQYF. Here the CDR3 DNA reads TGTACCAGCAGCGGCCGGGACAGGGCGAACATTCAGTACTTC.